One sample yielded the 12 T cell receptor beta chains listed below, sequenced in a study of blood T cell repertoires in COVID-19. The table came from immunoSEQ multiplex PCR; TCRdb's copy has only in-frame clones and leaves some out. This sample has under 300,000 clones, with about 85% found just once. Sequenced sample: peripheral blood. These receptors were collected from a human donor in a cohort sampled during active COVID-19.

A single count supports this clone. The V call is TRBV4-1, the J call TRBJ1-1, with 7 bases fitting TRBD1. Germline V gene data show CDR1 as MGHRA and CDR2 as YSYEKL. After removal of 6 bases from V and 4 bases from J, the junction contained 8 bases not matched to a gene. The CDR3 is 14 amino acids. CDR3: CASRDRNRGTEAFF. Written as DNA, the CDR3 is TGCGCCAGCAGGGACAGGAATAGGGGCACTGAAGCTTTCTTT.

This clone was seen more than once but under ten times. This rearrangement joins TRBV19 to TRBJ2-2; 8 bases fit TRBD1. Germline values: CDR1 LNHDA, CDR2 SQIVND (reference sequence). Trimming removed 5 bases from V and 9 bases from J; junction bases left unmatched: 8. The CDR3 has 14 residues. The CDR3 here is CASSWTGIGRELFF. CDR3 coding DNA: TGTGCCAGTAGTTGGACAGGGATAGGCAGGGAGCTGTTTTTT. The full variable domain, rest sourced from reference TRBV19 and TRBJ2-2, is DGGITQSPKYLFRKEGQNVTLSCEQNLNHDAMYWYRQDPGQGLRLIYYSQIVNDFQKGDIAEGYSVSREKKESFPLTVTSAQKNPTAFYLCASSWTGIGRELFFGEGSRLTVL.

The chain employs TRBV7-8 and TRBJ2-1; a weak D match, TRBD1 (6 bases). V was cut by 5 bases and J by 7 bases, with 15 bases left in between. Germline-derived CDR1 and CDR2 are SGHVS and FQNEAQ. The CDR3 length is 14 residues. The CDR3 DNA is TGTGCCAGCAGCCGCCGATGGGGGCTTAATGAGCAGTTCTTC. It codes for CASSRRWGLNEQFF. The complete variable domain, with remaining parts taken from reference TRBV7-8 and TRBJ2-1, reads GAGVSQSPRYKVAKRGQDVALRCDPISGHVSLFWYQQALGQGPEFLTYFQNEAQLDKSGLPSDRFFAERPEGSVSTLKIQRTQQEDSAVYLCASSRRWGLNEQFFGPGTRLTVL.

J is TRBJ2-3 and V is TRBV7-2; D is undetermined. Germline-derived CDR1 and CDR2 are SGHTA and FQGNSA. The ends were cut back, 8 bases at V and 3 bases at J, with 18 bases in the middle. The CDR3 extends over 15 amino acids. The CDR3 coding sequence is TGTGCCAGCGCCCCTCGCCCGGGTGTTACAGATACGCAGTATTTT. Protein sequence: CASAPRPGVTDTQYF. Looking up the rest from reference TRBV7-2 and TRBJ2-3 gives the full variable domain: GAGVSQSPSNKVTEKGKDVELRCDPISGHTALYWYRQSLGQGLEFLIYFQGNSAPDKSGLPSDRFSAERTGGSVSTLTIQRTQQEDSAVYLCASAPRPGVTDTQYFGPGTRLTVL.

The chain couples TRBV10-3 to TRBJ1-2, with D tentatively TRBD1 (6 bases). Germline CDR1 ENHRY, CDR2 SYGVKD. With 4 bases removed from V and 9 bases from J, the gap between germline ends came to 18 bases. There are 14 residues in the CDR3. The CDR3 region is CAISVRTDEVSYTF. The DNA for the CDR3 is TGTGCCATCAGTGTAAGGACAGACGAAGTTAGCTACACCTTC.

This clone was recorded only once. V usage is TRBV7-9 and J usage is TRBJ1-4, with a tentative D call TRBD1 (5 bases). The CDR3 has 14 residues. The V gene lost 2 bases and the J gene lost 8 bases, with 12 bases spanning the gap. The V gene's germline CDR1 is SEHNR and CDR2 FQNEAQ (reference sequence). CDR3 residues: CASSLRDGGEKLFF. The CDR3 nucleotides are TGTGCCAGCAGCTTAAGGGACGGAGGGGAAAAACTGTTTTTT.

The genes are TRBV6-2 or TRBV6-3 and TRBJ2-1; D unresolved. This CDR3 has 12 amino acids. Germline V gene sequence: CDR1 MNHEY, CDR2 SVGEGT. Trimming stripped 5 bases from V and 12 bases from J, with 14 bases between. CDR3 DNA sequence: TGTGCCAGCAGTCTTCTGTTGGAGAGGCAGTTCTTC. Amino acids: CASSLLLERQFF.

This chain links TRBV18 with TRBJ2-7, with 11 nucleotides matching TRBD2. The CDR3 consists of 16 residues. Germline trimming cut 3 bases from V and 2 bases from J; bases unmatched to any gene: 6. Germline CDR1 KGHSH, CDR2 LQKENI. CDR3 sequence reads: CASSPAGTSGPYEQYF. Here the CDR3 DNA reads TGTGCCAGCTCACCCGCCGGGACTAGCGGTCCCTACGAGCAGTACTTC.

V is TRBV18 and J is TRBJ2-4; 9 bases align to TRBD1. Looked up from germline, CDR1 is KGHSH and CDR2 is LQKENI. Losses at the gene ends were 6 bases for V and 8 bases for J; bases not matched to a gene: 5. CDR3 size: 13 residues. The CDR3 loop is CASSRGQGDIQYF. For the CDR3, the DNA is TGTGCCAGCTCGCGGGGACAGGGTGACATTCAGTACTTC.

The CDR3 region is CATQDRSYSNQPQHF. CDR3 nucleotides: TGTGCCACCCAGGACAGATCTTATAGCAATCAGCCCCAGCATTTT. The gene calls are TRBV6-5 and TRBJ1-5; perhaps TRBD1 as D (6 bases). The CDR3 consists of 15 residues. Germline V lookup: CDR1 MNHEY, CDR2 SVGAGI. Deletions cut 10 bases from V and 0 bases from J, with 16 bases between.

The chain couples TRBV12-1 to TRBJ2-1; the table gives TRBD2 as D, unverified against the DNA. TRBV12-1 is annotated as a pseudogene. The CDR3 contains 16 residues. The CDR3 DNA is TGTGCCAGCAGCTCCATCAGCGGGAGGGCCATAGGGGAGCAGTTCTTC. It codes for CASSSISGRAIGEQFF.

As regards this clone: Other DNA sequences of this sample code for an identical CDR3. The chain employs TRBV20-1 and TRBJ2-7; 7 bases agree with TRBD2. V trimming: 6 bases; J trimming: 5 bases; junction bases outside the gene matches: 4. The CDR3 runs 11 residues. Germline V gene lookup returns CDR1 DFQATT and CDR2 SNEGSKA (reference sequence). The CDR3 nucleotides read TGCAGTGCCGGACTAGTAGACGAGCAGTACTTC. Residues: CSAGLVDEQYF.